This T cell receptor (beta chain) was obtained from a study of Tregs in tolerant kidney transplant recipients. Germline V gene lookup returns CDR1 DFQATT and CDR2 SNEGSKA (reference sequence). The germline V and J ends were trimmed by 5 bases and 4 bases, with 8 bases remaining between them. The CDR3 covers 11 residues. The repertoire was sequenced with immunoSEQ multiplex PCR; TCRdb's copy has only in-frame clones and lacks some. The sample holds 46,000 or so clones, 91% seen once. Concerning this clone: As yet, its antigen is unknown.

Unstimulated regulatory T cells (CD4+CD25+CD127-), CD4+CD25- non-regulatory cells, CD4 and CD8 cells were FACS-sorted from thawed PBMCs. Overall study findings and caveats: The small number of patients limits these findings pending further validation. No direct test of biological reproducibility was done here. The most relevant donor-specific Treg TCRbeta repertoire apparently came from expansion with activated donor B cells.

The origin of this receptor is a human donor in good health. J is TRBJ1-2 and V is TRBV20-1, with a possible D match to TRBD1 (5 bases). The sequenced material came from Tregs from blood. Here the CDR3 DNA reads TGCAGTGCTTATGACAGCTATGGCTACACCTTC. Translation: CSAYDSYGYTF.